This T cell receptor beta chain is from a study of beta chain features in type 1 diabetes. The CDR3 sequence is 16 residues long. Germline CDR1 reads MGHRA; CDR2 reads YSYEKL. Trimming removed 1 base from V and 7 bases from J; junction bases left unmatched: 12. The isolated RNA, all of it, was reverse transcribed, so expressed TCRB transcripts were what got sequenced. TCRdb keeps only in-frame clones here, not all; method: immunoSEQ multiplex PCR. Among 200,000 to 250,000 clones listed, 27% were seen once. There are a few counts of this clone. Purity exceeding 98% was reached by all sorted populations.

The receptor's source is a man aged 30 to 39 in good health. The gene calls are TRBV4-1 and TRBJ2-5; 7 nucleotides align to TRBD2. Sequenced input: central memory CD4+ T cells from blood. As DNA, the CDR3 is TGCGCCAGCAGCCAAGGTGGAGGAGCTTCGGGAGGGACCCAGTACTTC. It translates to CASSQGGGASGGTQYF.